A selection of T cell receptor beta chains follows, all from one sample in a study of cytotoxic CD8 clonotypes in ibrutinib-treated CLL. The assay was immunoSEQ multiplex PCR, and TCRdb's table has in-frame clones only and misses some. The data show over 100,000 clones, 70% to 90% seen once. The input for sequencing was PBMCs, taken after 24 months of ibrutinib treatment. The source is a human donor with chronic lymphocytic leukemia. Both conserved end residues are part of each CDR3. Each record gives: V gene, clone size, J gene, D gene, CDR3 DNA, CDR3 protein. The D gene is left open where the match is weak. Size is omitted from some rows. Given values are once, few, many or a class for expanded clones.

V gene: TRBV9; clone size: -; J gene: TRBJ1-2; D gene: TRBD1; CDR3 DNA: TGTGCCAGCAGCGGATGGCATGGACAGGGGGCTTTGGGTGGCTACACCTTC; CDR3 protein: CASSGWHGQGALGGYTF
V gene: TRBV18; clone size: -; J gene: TRBJ2-5; D gene: TRBD1; CDR3 DNA: TGTGCCAGCTCACGGCAGGGGGCAATTCGAGAGACCCAGTACTTC; CDR3 protein: CASSRQGAIRETQYF
V gene: TRBV4-1; clone size: once; J gene: TRBJ1-2; D gene: TRBD1; CDR3 DNA: TGCGCCAGCAGCCAATTACAGGGGGCCGGGTATGGCTACACCTTC; CDR3 protein: CASSQLQGAGYGYTF
V gene: TRBV5-1; clone size: -; J gene: TRBJ2-3; D gene: -; CDR3 DNA: TGCGCCAGCAGCTTGGGCTATCTTTCGGCAAAACTCACAGATACGCAGTATTTT; CDR3 protein: CASSLGYLSAKLTDTQYF
V gene: TRBV11-2; clone size: -; J gene: TRBJ2-1; D gene: -; CDR3 DNA: TGTGCCAGCAGCCCCTCCTACAGCGGTGAGCAGTTCTTC; CDR3 protein: CASSPSYSGEQFF
V gene: TRBV19; clone size: -; J gene: TRBJ2-4; D gene: TRBD2; CDR3 DNA: TGTGCCAGTAACCCGACGGACAGTAGCGGGGACATTCAGTACTTC; CDR3 protein: CASNPTDSSGDIQYF
V gene: TRBV19; clone size: few; J gene: TRBJ2-1; D gene: -; CDR3 DNA: TGTGCCAGTCAAGGGGGGCTGAGCTCCTACAATGAGCAGTTCTTC; CDR3 protein: CASQGGLSSYNEQFF
V gene: TRBV29-1; clone size: -; J gene: TRBJ2-3; D gene: -; CDR3 DNA: TGCAGCGTTGAGTCGCGGCGGGAAAGCACAGATACGCAGTATTTT; CDR3 protein: CSVESRRESTDTQYF
V gene: TRBV4-2; clone size: -; J gene: TRBJ1-4; D gene: -; CDR3 DNA: TGTGCCAGCAGCCAAGAGGGGAGGGAAAAACTGTTTTTT; CDR3 protein: CASSQEGREKLFF
V gene: TRBV11-2; clone size: -; J gene: TRBJ2-1; D gene: -; CDR3 DNA: TGTGCCAGCAGCTTAGTTCAGGCATACAATGAGCAGTTCTTC; CDR3 protein: CASSLVQAYNEQFF
V gene: TRBV7-9; clone size: -; J gene: TRBJ1-2; D gene: -; CDR3 DNA: TGTGCCAGCAGCTGGGGGGAAGAATATGGCTACACCTTC; CDR3 protein: CASSWGEEYGYTF
V gene: TRBV28; clone size: -; J gene: TRBJ1-1; D gene: -; CDR3 DNA: TGTGCCAGCAGTTTTATTTTCGGGCTGGGTGGCACTGAAGCTTTCTTT; CDR3 protein: CASSFIFGLGGTEAFF
V gene: TRBV28; clone size: -; J gene: TRBJ2-3; D gene: -; CDR3 DNA: TGTGCCAGCAGTTTACGACAGGACGGCACAGATACGCAGTATTTT; CDR3 protein: CASSLRQDGTDTQYF
V gene: TRBV27; clone size: -; J gene: TRBJ2-1; D gene: TRBD1; CDR3 DNA: TGTGCCAGCAGGTCCACAGGGGGAAATGAGCAGTTCTTC; CDR3 protein: CASRSTGGNEQFF
V gene: TRBV6-4; clone size: large; J gene: TRBJ1-1; D gene: -; CDR3 DNA: TGTGCCAGCAGAAGAAAGGCGGTGAACACTGAAGCTTTCTTT; CDR3 protein: CASRRKAVNTEAFF
V gene: TRBV30; clone size: -; J gene: TRBJ1-3; D gene: -; CDR3 DNA: TGTGCCTGGAGTAAAAGCTCTGGAAACACCATATATTTT; CDR3 protein: CAWSKSSGNTIYF
V gene: TRBV4-3; clone size: -; J gene: TRBJ2-2; D gene: -; CDR3 DNA: TGCGCCAGCAGTCCCACCTCCGGGGAGCTGTTTTTT; CDR3 protein: CASSPTSGELFF
V gene: TRBV7-8; clone size: -; J gene: TRBJ1-1; D gene: -; CDR3 DNA: TGTGCCAGCAGCTTAGTCACTCTCCCTGGGACGGAGACTGAAGCTTTCTTT; CDR3 protein: CASSLVTLPGTETEAFF
V gene: TRBV6-6; clone size: -; J gene: TRBJ1-2; D gene: -; CDR3 DNA: TGTGCCAGCAGTTTCGGGGGGTCGGGTGGCTACACCTTC; CDR3 protein: CASSFGGSGGYTF
V gene: TRBV7-9; clone size: once; J gene: TRBJ1-1; D gene: -; CDR3 DNA: TGTGCCAGCAACGGACGGCTGAACACTGAAGCTTTCTTT; CDR3 protein: CASNGRLNTEAFF
V gene: TRBV18; clone size: -; J gene: TRBJ1-2; D gene: -; CDR3 DNA: TGTGCCAGCGGACAACGGGGGCAGGGCACGGGAAGCTACACCTTC; CDR3 protein: CASGQRGQGTGSYTF
V gene: TRBV28; clone size: -; J gene: TRBJ2-6; D gene: TRBD1; CDR3 DNA: TGTGCCAGCAGTCGAACGACAGGGCGGGCCAACGTCCTGACTTTC; CDR3 protein: CASSRTTGRANVLTF
V gene: TRBV6-5; clone size: -; J gene: TRBJ2-7; D gene: -; CDR3 DNA: TGTGCCAGCAGTTACTCGGCAGGTGGCTACGAGCAGTACTTC; CDR3 protein: CASSYSAGGYEQYF
V gene: TRBV7-9; clone size: -; J gene: TRBJ1-2; D gene: -; CDR3 DNA: TGTGCCAGCAGCCGCGACATGGCGGACAACAACTATGGCTACACCTTC; CDR3 protein: CASSRDMADNNYGYTF
V gene: TRBV23-1; clone size: -; J gene: TRBJ1-3; D gene: TRBD1; CDR3 DNA: TGCGCCAGCAGTCAATCAGCTGACAGGGGTGAAAACACCATATATTTT; CDR3 protein: CASSQSADRGENTIYF
V gene: TRBV11-3; clone size: -; J gene: TRBJ2-7; D gene: TRBD1; CDR3 DNA: TGTGCCAGCAGCCCAGGACAGGGGCGAACCTACGAGCAGTACTTC; CDR3 protein: CASSPGQGRTYEQYF
V gene: TRBV21-1; clone size: -; J gene: TRBJ2-7; D gene: -; CDR3 DNA: TGTGCCAGCAGCAAAGAGATGGGACAGCTTTACGAGCAGTACTTC; CDR3 protein: CASSKEMGQLYEQYF
V gene: TRBV9; clone size: -; J gene: TRBJ2-3; D gene: -; CDR3 DNA: TGTGCCAGCAGCGTAGCCAATGGAGTGGGCGATACGCAGTATTTT; CDR3 protein: CASSVANGVGDTQYF
V gene: TRBV7-2; clone size: -; J gene: TRBJ1-2; D gene: -; CDR3 DNA: TGTGCCAGCAGCTACGGGTATAACTATGGCTACACCTTC; CDR3 protein: CASSYGYNYGYTF
V gene: TRBV29-1; clone size: -; J gene: TRBJ2-1; D gene: -; CDR3 DNA: TGCAGCGTTGATCGGGGTCTGAGAGGTGAGCAGTTCTTC; CDR3 protein: CSVDRGLRGEQFF
V gene: TRBV7-3; clone size: -; J gene: TRBJ1-1; D gene: -; CDR3 DNA: TGTGCCAGCAGCCCCCGGGGGTCGGCCACTGAAGCTTTCTTT; CDR3 protein: CASSPRGSATEAFF
V gene: TRBV6-6; clone size: -; J gene: TRBJ1-1; D gene: -; CDR3 DNA: TGTGCCAGCAATTTAGACCGCACTGAAGCTTTCTTT; CDR3 protein: CASNLDRTEAFF
V gene: TRBV28; clone size: few; J gene: TRBJ1-5; D gene: TRBD1; CDR3 DNA: TGTGCCACCTGGAAAGACAGGGGCGGGTATAGCAATCAGCCCCAGCATTTT; CDR3 protein: CATWKDRGGYSNQPQHF
V gene: TRBV28; clone size: -; J gene: TRBJ1-5; D gene: -; CDR3 DNA: TGTGCCAGCAGTTTACAAGGACGGAGCAATCAGCCCCAGCATTTT; CDR3 protein: CASSLQGRSNQPQHF
V gene: TRBV5-1; clone size: once; J gene: TRBJ2-7; D gene: TRBD2; CDR3 DNA: TGCGCCAGCAGCTTGGCCGGGACTAGCGGGGTTTACGAGCAGTACTTC; CDR3 protein: CASSLAGTSGVYEQYF
V gene: TRBV7-9; clone size: -; J gene: TRBJ2-2; D gene: -; CDR3 DNA: TGTGCCAGCAGCCATCCGGCCAGGGATCCGAACACCGGGGAGCTGTTTTTT; CDR3 protein: CASSHPARDPNTGELFF
V gene: TRBV7-8; clone size: -; J gene: TRBJ1-5; D gene: -; CDR3 DNA: TGTGCCAGCTCGGGGTCACGCGGCAATCAGCCCCAGCATTTT; CDR3 protein: CASSGSRGNQPQHF
V gene: TRBV7-9; clone size: -; J gene: TRBJ1-1; D gene: -; CDR3 DNA: TGTGCCAGCAGCTTAGGCAGGGGAGCTTTCTTT; CDR3 protein: CASSLGRGAFF
V gene: TRBV9; clone size: -; J gene: TRBJ2-5; D gene: -; CDR3 DNA: TGTGCCAGCAGCGTAGAGCCTTTACAAGAGACCCAGTACTTC; CDR3 protein: CASSVEPLQETQYF
V gene: TRBV9; clone size: -; J gene: TRBJ2-4; D gene: TRBD2; CDR3 DNA: TGTGCCAGCAGCGGAGGGACTAGTAGGGTGAACATTCAGTACTTC; CDR3 protein: CASSGGTSRVNIQYF
V gene: TRBV6-1; clone size: -; J gene: TRBJ1-3; D gene: -; CDR3 DNA: TGTGCCAGCAGTGATTCCCTGTGGGGCTCTGGAAACACCATATATTTT; CDR3 protein: CASSDSLWGSGNTIYF
V gene: TRBV5-5; clone size: -; J gene: TRBJ2-3; D gene: -; CDR3 DNA: TGTGCCAGCAGCTTGGCGGGGGCGCAGCCAGATACGCAGTATTTT; CDR3 protein: CASSLAGAQPDTQYF
V gene: TRBV5-4; clone size: few; J gene: TRBJ2-7; D gene: -; CDR3 DNA: TGTGCCAGCAGCCCTCGGGGCGGGGGCCTTTCCTACGAGCAGTACTTC; CDR3 protein: CASSPRGGGLSYEQYF
V gene: TRBV18; clone size: -; J gene: TRBJ2-1; D gene: TRBD1; CDR3 DNA: TGTGCCAGCTCGCTCCGGGACAGCTACAATGAGCAGTTCTTC; CDR3 protein: CASSLRDSYNEQFF
V gene: TRBV4-1; clone size: -; J gene: TRBJ2-6; D gene: -; CDR3 DNA: TGCGCCAGCAGCCAAGATCAACCGGGGTTTTCTGGGGCCAACGTCCTGACTTTC; CDR3 protein: CASSQDQPGFSGANVLTF
V gene: TRBV9; clone size: -; J gene: TRBJ2-1; D gene: -; CDR3 DNA: TGTGCCAGCAGCGTAGGGTCTGGACGGGGTGAGCAGTTCTTC; CDR3 protein: CASSVGSGRGEQFF
V gene: TRBV15; clone size: -; J gene: TRBJ2-2; D gene: TRBD2; CDR3 DNA: TGTGCCACCAGCAGAGTTAGCGGGAGGGCCGGCGGGGAGCTGTTTTTT; CDR3 protein: CATSRVSGRAGGELFF
V gene: TRBV19; clone size: once; J gene: TRBJ1-4; D gene: -; CDR3 DNA: TGTGCCAGTAATCCCCGGCGGCATAATGAAAAACTGTTTTTT; CDR3 protein: CASNPRRHNEKLFF
V gene: TRBV30; clone size: -; J gene: TRBJ2-5; D gene: TRBD2; CDR3 DNA: TGTGCCTGGAGGGCCCGGGGGGTGTCTCAAGAGACCCAGTACTTC; CDR3 protein: CAWRARGVSQETQYF
V gene: TRBV7-9; clone size: -; J gene: TRBJ2-7; D gene: -; CDR3 DNA: TGTGCCAGCAGCTTAGACCCTTACAGGGGAGGGGCCGAGCAGTACTTC; CDR3 protein: CASSLDPYRGGAEQYF
V gene: TRBV28; clone size: -; J gene: TRBJ1-2; D gene: -; CDR3 DNA: TGTGCCAGCAGTTCCACAGGGCGAGGCTACACCTTC; CDR3 protein: CASSSTGRGYTF
V gene: TRBV10-1; clone size: many; J gene: TRBJ2-7; D gene: -; CDR3 DNA: TGCGCCAGCAGAGAGATACCTGGACCGCCGGGGTGGAACGAGCAGTACTTC; CDR3 protein: CASREIPGPPGWNEQYF
V gene: TRBV9; clone size: -; J gene: TRBJ1-2; D gene: -; CDR3 DNA: TGTGCCAGCAGACTCAGAGTTAATGACGTCTATGGCTACACCTTC; CDR3 protein: CASRLRVNDVYGYTF
V gene: TRBV30; clone size: few; J gene: TRBJ1-5; D gene: -; CDR3 DNA: TGTGCCTGGAGCGGCAATAGCAATCAGCCCCAGCATTTT; CDR3 protein: CAWSGNSNQPQHF